The 27 T cell receptor beta chains reported below all come from one sample, sequenced in a study of cytomegalovirus exposure and HLA in healthy donors. The PCR made use of 60 Vbeta and 13 Jbeta primers. The assay was immunoSEQ multiplex PCR, and TCRdb's table has in-frame clones only and misses some. The data contain about 170,000 clones, 80% to 90% of them singletons. Specimen: PBMCs. The receptors were sampled from a male donor in good health and CMV-seronegative.

This sequence joins TRBV27 and TRBJ2-7; no reliable D call. V was cut by 2 bases and J by 2 bases, with 7 bases left in between. The germline gives CDR1 MNHEY, CDR2 SMNVEV (reference sequence). The CDR3 is made up of 13 amino acids. This chain's CDR3 is CASSLKLAYEQYF. CDR3 sequence (DNA): TGTGCCAGCAGTTTAAAGCTAGCCTACGAGCAGTACTTC.

The chain has TRBV19 and TRBJ1-2, with TRBD1 matching over 9 bases. V lost 2 bases and J lost 5; bases outside the gene matches: 3. The germline V gene encodes CDR1 LNHDA and CDR2 SQIVND (reference sequence). The CDR3 spans 14 residues. The CDR3 here is CASSIPGTGYGYTF. The DNA of the CDR3 is TGTGCCAGTAGTATACCGGGGACAGGGTATGGCTACACCTTC.

This chain joins TRBV7-2 and TRBJ2-1, with D tentatively TRBD2 (7 bases). The CDR3 runs 16 residues. The germline V gene has CDR1 SGHTA and CDR2 FQGNSA. V lost 11 bases and J 2 bases, leaving 22 bases between the germline ends. CDR3 region: CASRGRERSPYNEQFF. The CDR3 DNA reads as TGTGCCTCCCGGGGGCGGGAGCGATCCCCCTACAATGAGCAGTTCTTC.

This clone was recorded only once. The CDR3 protein is CASSVVPYRAGTGELFF. The CDR3 DNA reads as TGTGCCAGCAGCGTAGTTCCGTACAGGGCTGGTACCGGGGAGCTGTTTTTT. This chain uses TRBV9 with TRBJ2-2; D is possibly TRBD1 (6 bases). Germline-derived CDR1 and CDR2 are SGDLS and YYNGEE. V lost 0 bases and J lost 5, with 17 bases in between. The CDR3 runs to 17 residues.

The chain carries TRBV28 and TRBJ2-3; tentative D call: TRBD1 (5 bases). CDR3 length: 14 residues. Trimming took off 3 bases at V and 2 bases at J, with 9 bases between the two ends. From germline, CDR1 is MDHEN and CDR2 SYDVKM. The CDR3 nucleotides read TGTGCCAGCAGTTTCTCCAGGGTCACAGATACGCAGTATTTT. Protein product: CASSFSRVTDTQYF. Supplemented by reference TRBV28 and TRBJ2-3, the full variable domain reads DVKVTQSSRYLVKRTGEKVFLECVQDMDHENMFWYRQDPGLGLRLIYFSYDVKMKEKGDIPEGYSVSREKKERFSLILESASTNQTSMYLCASSFSRVTDTQYFGPGTRLTVL.

The chain has TRBV29-1 and TRBJ2-7, with D possibly being TRBD1 (6 bases). The CDR3 loop spans 12 amino acids. Germline-derived CDR1 and CDR2 are SQVTM and ANQGSEA. V lost 6 bases and J 4 bases, leaving 13 bases between the germline ends. DNA for the CDR3: TGCAGCGTGGGGGACAAACCTTACGAGCAGTACTTC. Encoded protein: CSVGDKPYEQYF.

The rearrangement joins TRBV7-6 to TRBJ1-4; D is unclear. V was shortened by 5 bases and J by 0 bases, with 13 bases between the two germline ends. Germline CDR1 and CDR2: SGHVS and FNYEAQ. The CDR3 sequence is 16 residues long. The CDR3 spells CASSRTGFATNEKLFF. Written as DNA, the CDR3 is TGTGCCAGCAGCCGAACCGGGTTTGCAACTAATGAAAAACTGTTTTTT. The full variable domain, completed using reference TRBV7-6 and TRBJ1-4, is GAGVSQSPRYKVTKRGQDVALRCDPISGHVSLYWYRQALGQGPEFLTYFNYEAQQDKSGLPNDRFSAERPEGSISTLTIQRTEQRDSAMYRCASSRTGFATNEKLFFGSGTQLSVL.

The chain carries TRBV9 and TRBJ1-5; D uncertain. Germline V CDR1 and CDR2: SGDLS, YYNGEE. This CDR3 comprises 13 residues. V was shortened by 4 bases and J by 2 bases, with 7 bases between the two germline ends. CDR3 in DNA: TGTGCCAGCAGCTCGAGGGGCAATCAGCCCCAGCATTTT. This codes for CASSSRGNQPQHF.

The chain joins TRBV23-1 to TRBJ2-7; TRBD2 aligns across 8 bases. TRBV23-1 is reported as an ORF; its role is uncertain. Germline trimming cut 3 bases from V and 5 bases from J; bases unmatched to any gene: 18. This CDR3 has 18 amino acids. This CDR3 is CASSHYTVGGTRVHEQYF. The DNA of the CDR3 is TGCGCCAGCAGTCATTACACCGTCGGTGGGACTAGGGTCCACGAGCAGTACTTC.

Only a few counts were recorded for this clone. The rearrangement uses TRBV4-3 and TRBJ2-1; 8 bases line up with TRBD1. The length of the CDR3 is 17 residues. Trimming took 5 bases from V and 10 from J; bases not matched to a gene: 19. Per germline, CDR1 LGHNA and CDR2 YSLEER. Here the CDR3 reads CASSELNTGQVMREQFF. CDR3 coding DNA: TGCGCCAGCAGCGAACTTAACACGGGACAGGTCATGCGAGAGCAGTTCTTC.

This chain uses TRBV19 with TRBJ1-2, with 10 positions matching TRBD1. Unmatched junction bases numbered 6, after V lost 6 bases and J lost 8 bases. The CDR3 sequence is 13 residues long. Germline-derived CDR1 and CDR2 are LNHDA and SQIVND (reference sequence). CDR3 in amino acids: CASSRGQGGGYTF. CDR3 nucleotide sequence: TGTGCCAGTAGCCGCGGACAGGGGGGGGGCTACACCTTC.

The sample holds one count of this clone. Mismatch with germline at one junction end may stem from a read error. The rearrangement uses TRBV7-7 and TRBJ2-2; 11 nucleotides line up with TRBD2. In germline, CDR1 is SSHAT, CDR2 FNYEAQ (reference sequence). The length of the CDR3 is 17 residues. The CDR3 loop reads CASSPTRLAGITGELFF. CDR3 nucleotides: TGTGCTAGCAGCCCAACCAGACTAGCGGGAATTACCGGGGAGCTGTTTTTT.

This clone has only one observation. This chain connects TRBV19 to TRBJ2-6; 8 nucleotides match TRBD1. CDR3 length equals 19 residues. The V and J ends lost 2 bases and 2 bases, in that order; junction bases with no gene match: 11. Germline CDR1 is LNHDA and CDR2 is SQIVND (reference sequence). CDR3 loop: CASSILGPGGRTGANVLTF. CDR3 nucleotides: TGTGCCAGTAGTATATTGGGGCCAGGGGGCAGGACTGGGGCCAACGTCCTGACTTTC.

The V call is TRBV2, the J call TRBJ2-7; 9 positions match TRBD1. Unmatched junction bases numbered 7, after V lost 6 bases and J lost 7 bases. The CDR3 loop spans 13 amino acids. CDR1 is SNHLY and CDR2 is FYNNEI in the germline V gene. DNA for the CDR3: TGTGCCAGCAGCTACAGGGGGCAGGGAGAGCAGTACTTC. It encodes CASSYRGQGEQYF.

The genes are TRBV11-3 and TRBJ2-2; the D gene is possibly TRBD1 (6 bases). Trimming pared 5 bases from V and 5 bases from J, leaving 12 bases between. The CDR3 is 14 amino acids. Germline V gene data show CDR1 as SGHNT and CDR2 as YENEEA. The CDR3 is CASSLTRGTGELFF. The DNA of the CDR3 is TGTGCCAGCAGCCTAACAAGGGGGACCGGGGAGCTGTTTTTT.

The chain is built from TRBV11-2 and TRBJ1-2, with TRBD1 matching over 10 bases. Looked up from germline, CDR1 is SGHAT and CDR2 is FQNNGV. Trimming took 3 bases from V and 4 from J; bases not matched to a gene: 11. This CDR3 has 17 residues. CDR3 sequence (DNA): TGTGCCAGCAGCTTGGGGACAGGGGTGATGGACCTCTATGGCTACACCTTC. It codes for CASSLGTGVMDLYGYTF.

V gene TRBV4-1 combines with J gene TRBJ2-2, with TRBD1 identical over 8 bases. The V and J ends lost 3 bases and 5 bases, in that order; junction bases with no gene match: 5. Germline V lookup: CDR1 MGHRA, CDR2 YSYEKL. The CDR3 spans 15 residues. The CDR3 DNA sequence: TGCGCCAGCAGCCAGGGGACAGGCGGGACCGGGGAGCTGTTTTTT. The encoded protein is CASSQGTGGTGELFF.

V is TRBV7-3 and J is TRBJ2-7; 8 bases are a match to TRBD2. The CDR3 runs 15 residues. CDR1 is SGHTA, CDR2 FQGTGA, per germline. Trimming cost V 5 bases and J 4 bases; bases outside gene matches: 10. CDR3 sequence: CASSLAGGSSYEQYF. In DNA, the CDR3 is TGTGCCAGCAGCCTGGCGGGGGGCAGTAGTTACGAGCAGTACTTC.

CDR3 nucleotides: TGTGCCAGCAGTCGCATGGGGACAGGGCCCTTGGAGCAGTACTTC. Translated, it gives CASSRMGTGPLEQYF. This chain links TRBV6-1 with TRBJ2-5; 9 nucleotides agree with TRBD1. The CDR3 is made up of 15 amino acids. Per the germline V gene, CDR1 is MNHNS and CDR2 is SASEGT. V shed 5 bases, J shed 11 bases, and the junction held 15 bases outside the gene matches.

The rearrangement uses TRBV28 and TRBJ1-5; TRBD1 is a possible D gene (6 bases). The V end lost 3 bases, the J end lost 5 bases, and 14 bases lay between the germline ends. This CDR3 region has 15 residues. Germline CDR1 MDHEN, CDR2 SYDVKM. CDR3 DNA: TGTGCCAGCAGTTTTAACAGGGCAGTGGATCAGCCCCAGCATTTT. This encodes CASSFNRAVDQPQHF.

The genes are TRBV5-1 and TRBJ2-5, with 9 bases matching TRBD2. The CDR3 is made up of 15 amino acids. The junction had 10 bases not matched to a gene; V was cut back by 5 bases and J by 5 bases. Germline V gene sequence: CDR1 SGHRS, CDR2 YFSETQ. CDR3 region: CASSQRSGRYETQYF. CDR3 DNA sequence: TGCGCCAGCAGTCAGCGTAGCGGGAGATACGAGACCCAGTACTTC.

V gene TRBV7-8 combines with J gene TRBJ2-1, with D uncertain. The length of the CDR3 is 12 residues. Germline CDR1 and CDR2: SGHVS and FQNEAQ. V was clipped by 5 bases and J by 8 bases, with 10 bases between them. CDR3 DNA sequence: TGTGCCAGCAGCACCGTTAGTGATGAGCAGTTCTTC. Protein sequence: CASSTVSDEQFF.

This sequence joins TRBV7-2 and TRBJ1-1; perhaps TRBD1 as D (6 bases). The CDR3 runs to 14 residues. CDR1 and CDR2 (germline): SGHTA, FQGNSA. Trimming pared 3 bases from V and 4 bases from J, leaving 12 bases between. CDR3 loop: CASSLGAVGTEAFF. The CDR3 nucleotides read TGTGCCAGCAGCTTGGGGGCGGTAGGCACTGAAGCTTTCTTT.

This sequence joins TRBV5-6 and TRBJ2-1; 9 bases align to TRBD1. The CDR3 has 13 amino acids. Trimming removed 3 bases from V and 6 bases from J; junction bases left unmatched: 1. Germline V gene data show CDR1 as SGHDT and CDR2 as YYEEEE. The CDR3 protein is CASSWTGVNEQFF. DNA for the CDR3: TGTGCCAGCAGCTGGACAGGGGTCAATGAGCAGTTCTTC.

This clone appeared a few times. The rearrangement links TRBV6-6 to TRBJ1-5; D is uncertain. Trimming left V 5 bases short and J 4 bases short, with 3 bases between. CDR1 is MNHNY and CDR2 is SVGAGI in the germline V gene (reference sequence). The CDR3 spans 11 residues. The DNA for the CDR3 is TGTGCCAGCAGTGAGAATCAGCCCCAGCATTTT. Translating it yields CASSENQPQHF.

This clone came up a few times. The chain uses TRBV7-9 and TRBJ2-5, with 7 bases aligning to TRBD1. This CDR3 is 13 amino acids long. Germline lookup yields CDR1 SEHNR and CDR2 FQNEAQ (reference sequence). V lost 7 bases, J lost 3 bases, and 5 bases stayed unmatched. The CDR3 spells CASTRDSEETQYF. The CDR3 nucleotides are TGTGCCAGCACCCGGGACAGTGAAGAGACCCAGTACTTC.

The CDR3 DNA follows: TGTGCCAGCACCCCGCGGGACAGGGGGCCAGATACGCAGTATTTT. Protein: CASTPRDRGPDTQYF. The chain has TRBV6-5 and TRBJ2-3, with 12 bases identical to TRBD1. Germline values: CDR1 MNHEY, CDR2 SVGAGI. The CDR3 has 15 amino acids. Unmatched junction bases numbered 6, after V lost 7 bases and J lost 4 bases.